These 2 T cell receptor beta chains share one sample of origin, sequenced in a study of T cell clones after liver transplantation. Data came from immunoSEQ multiplex PCR; TCRdb stores just in-frame clones and leaves some out. Of nearly 15,000 clones listed, 82% were seen once; the top ten hold under 30%. Source: CD8+ T cells from blood, taken approximately 50 months after liver transplant. The source of these receptors is a human patient who received a liver transplant. Some T cells may arise from the graft donor.

The rearrangement joins TRBV27 to TRBJ2-1, with 10 bases identical to TRBD1. V lost 5 bases, J lost 4 bases, and 5 bases stayed unmatched. The CDR3 length is 15 residues. Germline V gives CDR1 MNHEY, CDR2 SMNVEV (reference sequence). In nucleotides, the CDR3 is TGTGCCAGCAGTCCCGACAGGGGGCGATACAATGAGCAGTTCTTC. It yields the protein CASSPDRGRYNEQFF.

The chain combines TRBV6-5 with TRBJ2-5; 10 nucleotides agree with TRBD2. The length of the CDR3 is 15 residues. Germline V gives CDR1 MNHEY, CDR2 SVGAGI. V lost 2 bases and J lost 3; bases outside the gene matches: 3. CDR3 in DNA: TGTGCCAGCAGTTACGGAGGACTAGCGGAAGAGACCCAGTACTTC. Amino acids: CASSYGGLAEETQYF.